This T cell receptor (beta chain) came from a study of cytomegalovirus exposure and HLA in healthy donors. Study-wide points: The study recorded over 150 TCR beta chains that were cytomegalovirus-associated. An analysis that came later showed most CMV-associated TCR beta chains appearing HLA-restricted.

This PCR relied on a set of 60 Vbeta primers and 13 Jbeta primers. Method: immunoSEQ multiplex PCR; TCRdb's copy keeps in-frame clones and lacks some. The sample shows roughly 150,000 clones, around four fifths of them seen only once. V lost 5 bases to trimming and J lost 6 bases; unmatched junction nucleotides: 11. Germline assignment: CDR1 SGDLS and CDR2 YYNGEE. The CDR3 loop spans 16 amino acids. As to this clone: Its antigen remains unidentified.

This chain joins TRBV9 and TRBJ2-2; TRBD1 agrees at 9 bases. The sequenced sample was PBMCs. This sequence originates from a male donor in good health and CMV-seronegative. The CDR3 coding sequence is TGTGCCAGCAGTACAACCGGGACAGGGTTTCCCGGGGAGCTGTTTTTT. This translates into CASSTTGTGFPGELFF.